These 23 T cell receptor beta chains originate from one sample sequenced in a study of OX40 agonist ivuxolimab in advanced cancers. Some clones are missing from TCRdb's copy, which holds only in-frame ones; the method was immunoSEQ multiplex PCR. The data contain approximately 61,000 clones, 70% to 90% of them singletons. The sample consisted of CD4+ or CD8+ T cells sorted from blood, taken in a trial of the OX40 agonist ivuxolimab. The receptors stem from an adult with an advanced solid tumor such as melanoma, head and neck, liver or kidney cancer.

V and J are TRBV7-9 and TRBJ2-7; D remains ambiguous. CDR3 length: 14 residues. V was trimmed by 7 bases and J by 2 bases, leaving 15 bases between them. The germline V gene encodes CDR1 SEHNR and CDR2 FQNEAQ (reference sequence). The CDR3 nucleotides read TGTGCCAGCACCCAGGTTGGCAGCACCTACGAGCAGTACTTC. Protein product: CASTQVGSTYEQYF.

V gene TRBV18 combines with J gene TRBJ2-5; D remains ambiguous. TRBJ2-7 matches the DNA end more closely, so the J call is doubtful. Looked up from germline, CDR1 is KGHSH and CDR2 is LQKENI. The CDR3 has 12 amino acids. CDR3 sequence reads: CASSPALGEQYF. CDR3 DNA: TGTGCCAGCTCGCCAGCCCTAGGCGAGCAGTACTTC.

The chain joins TRBV11-2 to TRBJ2-2; perhaps TRBD1 as D (6 bases). CDR1 is SGHAT, CDR2 FQNNGV, per germline. The CDR3 runs 18 residues. V was clipped by 4 bases and J by 2 bases, with 20 bases between them. The CDR3 region is CASSSWGSGHTNTGELFF. In DNA form, the CDR3 reads TGTGCCAGCAGCTCTTGGGGTTCGGGACACACTAACACCGGGGAGCTGTTTTTT.

The V gene is TRBV27, the J gene TRBJ1-1; D may be TRBD1 (5 bases). The V end was cut by 5 bases, the J end by 1 base, with 11 bases between. The CDR3 sequence is 14 residues long. From germline, CDR1 is MNHEY and CDR2 SMNVEV (reference sequence). The CDR3 nucleotides are TGTGCCAGCAGTAGAGGGGTGGAGAACACTGAAGCTTTCTTT. It specifies CASSRGVENTEAFF.

V and J are TRBV5-1 and TRBJ1-2; D gene uncertain. Germline V gene sequence: CDR1 SGHRS, CDR2 YFSETQ. V was shortened by 4 bases and J by 4 bases, with 14 bases between the two germline ends. The CDR3 totals 14 residues. The CDR3 bases are TGCGCCAGCAGCCCGACCGCTGGTAGCTATGGCTACACCTTC. Its translation: CASSPTAGSYGYTF.

The chain uses TRBV6-5 and TRBJ1-1, with D possibly matching TRBD1 (5 bases). Trimming cost V 0 bases and J 11 bases, with 16 bases left between them. CDR1 and CDR2 (germline): MNHEY, SVGAGI. The CDR3 has 14 residues. This CDR3 is CASSYSMKGHGAFF. CDR3 sequence (DNA): TGTGCCAGCAGTTACTCGATGAAGGGGCATGGCGCTTTCTTT.

The chain carries TRBV5-1 and TRBJ2-5, with TRBD1 as a possible D gene (7 bases). The CDR3 loop spans 13 amino acids. CDR1 is SGHRS and CDR2 is YFSETQ in the germline V gene. With 4 bases removed from V and 2 bases from J, the gap between germline ends came to 9 bases. CDR3 coding DNA: TGCGCCAGCAGCCAGGGGGGTCAAGAGACCCAGTACTTC. Protein product: CASSQGGQETQYF.

The chain joins TRBV11-2 to TRBJ1-1, with D possibly being TRBD1 (6 bases). Per the germline V gene, CDR1 is SGHAT and CDR2 is FQNNGV. The CDR3 is 15 residues long. The ends were cut back, 2 bases at V and 2 bases at J, with 12 bases in the middle. The CDR3 loop is CASSLQTGSNTEAFF. CDR3 nucleotides: TGTGCCAGCAGCTTACAAACAGGGAGTAACACTGAAGCTTTCTTT.

V and J are TRBV5-1 and TRBJ2-5, with TRBD2 matching 9 bases. V was pared by 5 bases and J by 2 bases, with 7 bases of the junction left unmatched. This CDR3 has 15 residues. CDR1 is SGHRS and CDR2 is YFSETQ in the germline V gene. The DNA for the CDR3 is TGCGCCAGCAGTGCGGGGGGGGCCCTTCAAGAGACCCAGTACTTC. This codes for CASSAGGALQETQYF.

This sequence joins TRBV6-5 and TRBJ1-2; 9 nucleotides line up with TRBD1. The CDR3 contains 15 residues. Germline lookup yields CDR1 MNHEY and CDR2 SVGAGI. J gave up 6 bases and V 6 bases, and 11 bases lay outside the gene matches. The CDR3 region is CASSDTGTGKDGYTF. CDR3 nucleotides: TGTGCCAGCAGCGACACCGGGACAGGGAAAGATGGCTACACCTTC.

V usage is TRBV7-2 and J usage is TRBJ2-5; 7 bases agree with TRBD2. The J call may be wrong; the DNA end is better matched by TRBJ2-7. This CDR3 comprises 15 residues. CDR1 and CDR2 (germline): SGHTA, FQGNSA. DNA of the CDR3: TGTGCCAGCAGACCTCAAGCGGGGCGGGGAGACGAGCAGTACTTC. Encoded protein: CASRPQAGRGDEQYF.

The chain uses TRBV5-4 and TRBJ2-3; TRBD2 agrees at 9 bases. Losses at the gene ends were 4 bases for V and 5 bases for J; bases not matched to a gene: 8. The CDR3 has 15 residues. Germline CDR1 SGHNT, CDR2 YYREEE (reference sequence). CDR3 coding DNA: TGTGCCAGCAGCCCGCGGGGGGGCCCTGGAGATACGCAGTATTTT. It codes for CASSPRGGPGDTQYF.

V is TRBV7-9 and J is TRBJ2-7; 7 bases are shared with TRBD1. Germline trimming cut 1 base from V and 10 bases from J; bases unmatched to any gene: 10. The germline V gene has CDR1 SEHNR and CDR2 FQNEAQ (reference sequence). This CDR3 spans 14 amino acids. CDR3 loop: CASSLEGGNLEQYF. CDR3 coding DNA: TGTGCCAGCAGCTTAGAAGGGGGCAATTTAGAACAGTACTTC. Looking up the rest from reference TRBV7-9 and TRBJ2-7 gives the full variable domain: DTGVSQNPRHKITKRGQNVTFRCDPISEHNRLYWYRQTLGQGPEFLTYFQNEAQLEKSRLLSDRFSAERPKGSFSTLEIQRTEQGDSAMYLCASSLEGGNLEQYFGPGTRLTVT.

This clone has more than one count but fewer than ten. The gene calls are TRBV10-3 and TRBJ2-6; 10 positions match TRBD1. The ends lost 4 bases at V and 0 bases at J; junction bases unmatched: 15. Germline CDR1 is ENHRY and CDR2 is SYGVKD. This CDR3 has 21 amino acids. CDR3 bases: TGTGCCATCAGTGGGGCCGCGGGAAGACAGGGGGCGCGCTCTGGGGCCAACGTCCTGACTTTC. As protein: CAISGAAGRQGARSGANVLTF.

The rearrangement links TRBV7-9 to TRBJ1-2; D unresolved. CDR1 is SEHNR, CDR2 FQNEAQ, per germline (reference sequence). The length of the CDR3 is 13 residues. V was pared by 5 bases and J by 0 bases, with 7 bases between. The CDR3 protein is CASSITANYGYTF. CDR3 bases: TGTGCCAGCAGCATAACTGCTAACTATGGCTACACCTTC.

V usage is TRBV7-9 and J usage is TRBJ2-1; TRBD2 is a possible D gene (6 bases). Per the germline V gene, CDR1 is SEHNR and CDR2 is FQNEAQ (reference sequence). The V end was cut by 1 base, the J end by 8 bases, with 12 bases between. This CDR3 has 14 amino acids. The chain's CDR3 is CASSLGAGTDEQFF. CDR3 bases: TGTGCCAGCAGCTTAGGGGCAGGGACTGATGAGCAGTTCTTC.

The chain is built from TRBV21-1 and TRBJ1-1. TRBV21-1 is assigned pseudogene status. The CDR3 totals 12 residues. CDR3 DNA sequence: TGTGCCAGCAGCACTCGATACACTGAAGCTTTCTTT. Protein: CASSTRYTEAFF.

This chain links TRBV6-5 with TRBJ1-3; no clear D gene. This CDR3 is built from 11 residues. The V gene's germline CDR1 is MNHEY and CDR2 SVGAGI. Deletions cut 8 bases from V and 4 bases from J, with 6 bases between. CDR3 region: CASGTGNTIYF. The CDR3 DNA reads as TGTGCCAGCGGAACAGGAAACACCATATATTTT.

This chain joins TRBV4-2 and TRBJ2-5; TRBD1 might be the D (5 bases). The CDR3 runs to 14 residues. V gave up 2 bases and J gave up 2 bases, with 9 bases separating them. CDR1 LGHNA and CDR2 YNFKEQ come from the germline V gene. The CDR3 DNA sequence: TGTGCCAGCAGCCAAAAACAGGCTCAAGAGACCCAGTACTTC. Translating gives CASSQKQAQETQYF.

The J gene is TRBJ2-2, the V gene TRBV4-2; TRBD2 matches 11 bases. The V gene's germline CDR1 is LGHNA and CDR2 YNFKEQ. CDR3 length equals 17 residues. V was clipped by 1 base and J by 7 bases; unmatched bases: 8. The CDR3: CASSQGLAGGQNGELFF. In DNA form, the CDR3 reads TGTGCCAGCAGCCAAGGGTTAGCGGGGGGGCAGAACGGGGAGCTGTTTTTT.

The chain recombines TRBV9 with TRBJ2-2, with 7 bases matching TRBD1. This CDR3 contains 15 residues. CDR1 SGDLS and CDR2 YYNGEE come from the germline V gene. The J segment lost 0 bases and the V segment lost 6 bases, leaving 5 bases of the junction unmatched. The CDR3 DNA follows: TGTGCCAGCAAGGACGACAGGGCGAACACCGGGGAGCTGTTTTTT. Its protein product is CASKDDRANTGELFF.

The chain has TRBV7-3 and TRBJ1-2, with D possibly being TRBD1 (5 bases). The V gene's germline CDR1 is SGHTA and CDR2 FQGTGA. V was cut by 4 bases and J by 8 bases, with 20 bases left in between. This CDR3 has 15 amino acids. CDR3: CASSYTGTDKQGYTF. As DNA, the CDR3 is TGTGCCAGCAGCTATACCGGGACTGACAAACAAGGCTACACCTTC.

As for this clone: The junction departs from the called germline gene at one end, perhaps through a read error. The chain recombines TRBV7-7 with TRBJ2-1; 7 bases map to TRBD1. The CDR3 runs to 15 residues. The germline V gene encodes CDR1 SSHAT and CDR2 FNYEAQ (reference sequence). The CDR3 here is CASSLTGDGYNEQFF. The CDR3 DNA sequence: TGTGCTAGCAGCCTAACAGGGGACGGGTACAATGAGCAGTTCTTC.